This T cell receptor (beta chain) was identified during a study of beta chain features in type 1 diabetes. Study results and caveats: Researchers caution that PCR might favor shorter templates, equally among patients and controls. When Type 1 diabetes patients were examined, their TCRB CDR3s proved moderately but significantly shorter in all four CD4+ subsets.

Based on CD45RO/CCR7/CD25/CD127/CD95/CD27, CD4+ regulatory, stem cell-like memory, naive and central memory cells were sorted. The J segment lost 7 bases and the V segment lost 5 bases, leaving 14 bases of the junction unmatched. Germline V gene data show CDR1 as SGHTA and CDR2 as FQGTGA. This CDR3 region has 15 residues. This clone has only one observation. Its antigen is unknown. Expressed TCRB transcripts got sequenced, as all isolated RNA was reverse transcribed. Using immunoSEQ multiplex PCR, the repertoire was profiled, and TCRdb retains in-frame clones only, with some absent. The table includes about 230,000 clones, 9% to 10% detected once.

The V and J genes are TRBV7-3 and TRBJ2-7; 7 bases map to TRBD1. Sequencing was carried out using naive CD4+ T cells from blood. The TCR originated in a woman aged 18 to 35 in good health. The CDR3 spells CASSQNTGAQGEQYF. The CDR3 DNA is TGTGCCAGCAGCCAGAATACAGGGGCGCAGGGTGAGCAGTACTTC.